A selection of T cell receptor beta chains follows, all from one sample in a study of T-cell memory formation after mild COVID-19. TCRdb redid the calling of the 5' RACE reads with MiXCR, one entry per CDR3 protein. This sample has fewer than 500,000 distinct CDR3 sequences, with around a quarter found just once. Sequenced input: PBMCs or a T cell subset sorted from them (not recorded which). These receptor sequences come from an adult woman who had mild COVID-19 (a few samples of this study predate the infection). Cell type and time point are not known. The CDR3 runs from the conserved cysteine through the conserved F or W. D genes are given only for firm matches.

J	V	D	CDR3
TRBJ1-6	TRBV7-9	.	CASSLAWDVDSPLHF
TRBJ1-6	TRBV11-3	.	CASSSHRDSPLHF
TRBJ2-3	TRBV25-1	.	CASSFRITDTQYF
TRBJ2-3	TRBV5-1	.	CASRMDLSGNTQYF
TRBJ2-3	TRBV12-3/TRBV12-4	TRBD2	CASSLATSGYTDTQYF
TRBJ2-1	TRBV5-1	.	CASSPPGGVRYNEQFF
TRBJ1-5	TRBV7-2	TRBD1	CASSSTRGLESYSNQPQHF
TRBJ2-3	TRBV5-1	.	CASSFKGSSTDTQYF
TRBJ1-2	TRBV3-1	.	CASSQEGTLGARVGYTF
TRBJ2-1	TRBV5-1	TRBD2	CASSLGHTSGYNEQFF
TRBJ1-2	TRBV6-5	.	CASSPGDNGGYTF
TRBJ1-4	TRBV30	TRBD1	CASRGTGYEKLFF
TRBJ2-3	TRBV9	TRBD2	CASTPRGAGGTDTQYF
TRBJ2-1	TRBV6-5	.	CASSFDRRENEQFF
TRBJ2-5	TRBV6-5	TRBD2	CASSYFLTSGQETQYF
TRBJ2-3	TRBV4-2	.	CASSPGAAPDTQYF
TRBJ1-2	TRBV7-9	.	CASSSSQGRWKDGYTF
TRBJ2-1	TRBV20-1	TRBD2	CSARDTQWASGRNEQFF